These 31 T cell receptor beta chains were sequenced from one sample in a study of blood T cell repertoires in COVID-19. Here immunoSEQ multiplex PCR was the method, and the copy in TCRdb shows in-frame clones only, minus some. The sample includes 200,000 to 250,000 clones, 70% to 90% seen only once; the top ten take 10% to 15%. The sequenced material came from peripheral blood. The receptors were gathered from a woman between 18 and 29 years old who had recovered from COVID-19.

The chain employs TRBV27 and TRBJ1-5, with 8 positions matching TRBD1. Germline V gene sequence: CDR1 MNHEY, CDR2 SMNVEV (reference sequence). The V segment lost 2 bases and the J segment 4 bases; nucleotides outside the gene matches: 7. The CDR3 is 16 amino acids. The CDR3 DNA reads TGTGCCAGCAGTTTAGGCAGGGGGCGAGCAAATCAGCCCCAGCATTTT. Translated, it gives CASSLGRGRANQPQHF.

The rearrangement links TRBV27 to TRBJ2-5; 8 positions agree with TRBD2. The V segment lost 2 bases and the J segment 4 bases; nucleotides outside the gene matches: 6. This CDR3 contains 15 residues. The V gene's germline CDR1 is MNHEY and CDR2 SMNVEV (reference sequence). The DNA for the CDR3 is TGTGCCAGCAGTTTAGAAAGCGGGAGCATAGAGACCCAGTACTTC. This gives the protein CASSLESGSIETQYF.

The chain has TRBV4-3 and TRBJ1-1; no firm D call. V dropped 4 bases and J dropped 0 bases, with 6 bases sitting between them. Germline CDR1 is LGHNA and CDR2 is YSLEER. CDR3 size: 13 residues. The CDR3 sequence is CASSLHLNTEAFF. Here the CDR3 DNA reads TGCGCCAGCAGCCTCCACTTGAACACTGAAGCTTTCTTT.

This chain links TRBV6-5 with TRBJ1-1; 7 nucleotides match TRBD1. This CDR3 is built from 15 residues. The V segment lost 4 bases and the J segment 3 bases; nucleotides outside the gene matches: 8. Germline CDR1 and CDR2: MNHEY and SVGAGI. The CDR3 sequence is CASSFSGGPDTEAFF. For the CDR3, the DNA is TGTGCCAGCAGTTTCTCAGGGGGTCCGGACACTGAAGCTTTCTTT.

The chain combines TRBV6-1 with TRBJ2-3; no reliable D call. V was shortened by 2 bases and J by 6 bases, with 3 bases between the two germline ends. This CDR3 has 11 residues. Germline loops: CDR1 MNHNS, CDR2 SASEGT. The CDR3 sequence: CASSESDTQYF. CDR3 bases: TGTGCCAGCAGTGAATCTGATACGCAGTATTTT.

The chain is built from TRBV19 and TRBJ1-1; D is unclear. CDR3 length: 14 amino acids. Trimming stripped 3 bases from V and 2 bases from J, with 10 bases between. Germline V gene sequence: CDR1 LNHDA, CDR2 SQIVND (reference sequence). CDR3 in amino acids: CASSIGVPNTEAFF. The CDR3 DNA is TGTGCCAGTAGTATCGGGGTTCCCAACACTGAAGCTTTCTTT.

The rearrangement links TRBV3-1 (or the pseudogene TRBV3-2) to TRBJ2-1; a weak D match, TRBD2 (5 bases). The CDR3 is 15 amino acids. Germline V gene sequence: CDR1 LGHDT, CDR2 YNNKEL (reference sequence). V was shortened by 4 bases and J by 2 bases, with 12 bases between the two germline ends. The CDR3 reads CASSLRGSTYNEQFF. CDR3 bases: TGTGCCAGCAGCCTCCGCGGGTCCACCTACAATGAGCAGTTCTTC.

The chain joins TRBV19 to TRBJ2-7; the match to TRBD1 covers 8 bases. CDR1 is LNHDA and CDR2 is SQIVND in the germline V gene (reference sequence). V gave up 6 bases and J gave up 5 bases; unmatched junction bases: 9. There are 14 residues in the CDR3. For the CDR3, the DNA is TGTGCCAGTAGGGATCGGGACAGGCTCCACGAGCAGTACTTC. Protein sequence: CASRDRDRLHEQYF.

The gene calls are TRBV10-1 and TRBJ2-7; weak D call: TRBD2 (5 bases). The CDR3 is made up of 15 amino acids. V shed 4 bases and J shed 3 bases, with 16 bases lying between them. Germline V gives CDR1 WNHNN, CDR2 SYGVQD (reference sequence). The CDR3 is CASSVRGSTNYEQYF. DNA of the CDR3: TGCGCCAGCAGTGTTCGGGGATCCACAAACTACGAGCAGTACTTC.

The chain is built from TRBV27 and TRBJ1-4, with D hard to call. In germline, CDR1 is MNHEY, CDR2 SMNVEV (reference sequence). The V gene lost 0 bases and the J gene lost 0 bases, with 14 bases spanning the gap. The CDR3 has 18 residues. CDR3 bases: TGTGCCAGCAGTTTATCGTGGGCAGCCCTTGCAACTAATGAAAAACTGTTTTTT. This translates into CASSLSWAALATNEKLFF.

This sequence joins TRBV12-3 or TRBV12-4 and TRBJ1-1; D remains unclear. CDR3 length equals 13 residues. Trimming took 4 bases from V and 4 from J, leaving 10 bases between them. CDR3 residues: CASSSSGATEAFF. The CDR3 nucleotides read TGTGCCAGCAGTTCCAGTGGTGCCACTGAAGCTTTCTTT.

This chain joins TRBV19 and TRBJ2-6, with D uncertain. CDR3 length equals 12 residues. Per the germline V gene, CDR1 is LNHDA and CDR2 is SQIVND (reference sequence). The germline V and J ends were trimmed by 3 bases and 12 bases, with 9 bases remaining between them. CDR3 sequence reads: CASSIPEVVLTF. CDR3 DNA: TGTGCCAGTAGTATTCCCGAGGTCGTCCTGACTTTC.

The chain recombines TRBV3-1 (or the pseudogene TRBV3-2) with TRBJ2-7; no firm D call. Looked up from germline, CDR1 is LGHDT and CDR2 is YNNKEL (reference sequence). The CDR3 runs to 11 residues. With 2 bases removed from V and 4 bases from J, the gap between germline ends came to 3 bases. DNA for the CDR3: TGTGCCAGCAGCCAACCGTACGAGCAGTACTTC. Protein: CASSQPYEQYF.

The V and J genes are TRBV27 and TRBJ1-1; 8 nucleotides align to TRBD1. The germline V gene encodes CDR1 MNHEY and CDR2 SMNVEV (reference sequence). The CDR3 has 13 amino acids. V lost 3 bases, J lost 10 bases, and 7 bases stayed unmatched. DNA for the CDR3: TGTGCCAGCAGTTTTCAGGGGGCTCAACGAGCTTTCTTT. It is translated as CASSFQGAQRAFF.

This clone was recorded a few times. This chain uses TRBV25-1 with TRBJ2-6; 7 bases fit TRBD1. CDR1 and CDR2 from the germline V gene are MGHDK and SYGVNS. The junction had 4 bases not matched to a gene; V was cut back by 3 bases and J by 2 bases. CDR3 length: 16 amino acids. Here the CDR3 DNA reads TGTGCCAGCAGTGAGGACAGGTGGACTGGGGCCAACGTCCTGACTTTC. Residues: CASSEDRWTGANVLTF.

The chain uses TRBV5-6 and TRBJ2-1, with 7 positions matching TRBD1. Per germline, CDR1 SGHDT and CDR2 YYEEEE. CDR3 length equals 17 residues. V shed 4 bases, J shed 0 bases, and the junction held 10 bases outside the gene matches. CDR3 region: CASSLTGFTFSYNEQFF. The CDR3 DNA sequence: TGTGCCAGCAGCCTGACAGGGTTTACCTTCTCCTACAATGAGCAGTTCTTC.

The rearrangement uses TRBV7-2 and TRBJ2-5; TRBD2 matches at 9 bases. The CDR3 has 16 residues. The V and J ends lost 6 bases and 2 bases, in that order; junction bases with no gene match: 10. CDR1 and CDR2 (germline): SGHTA, FQGNSA. The CDR3 reads CASSFLGGRDQETQYF. CDR3 nucleotides: TGTGCCAGCAGTTTTCTGGGCGGGAGGGATCAAGAGACCCAGTACTTC.

V gene TRBV11-3 combines with J gene TRBJ2-2, with 7 bases identical to TRBD1. Germline CDR1 and CDR2: SGHNT and YENEEA. Germline trimming cut 5 bases from V and 2 bases from J; bases unmatched to any gene: 8. The CDR3 is 16 amino acids. The CDR3: CASSPRDSLNTGELFF. CDR3 DNA sequence: TGTGCCAGCAGCCCCAGGGACAGCCTTAACACCGGGGAGCTGTTTTTT.

The rearrangement joins TRBV19 to TRBJ2-1; no reliable D call. The CDR3 contains 12 residues. CDR1 is LNHDA and CDR2 is SQIVND in the germline V gene (reference sequence). V was pared by 3 bases and J by 6 bases, with 6 bases between. For the CDR3, the DNA is TGTGCCAGTAGTATTAGCATCAATGAGCAGTTCTTC. It encodes CASSISINEQFF.

This rearrangement joins TRBV9 to TRBJ1-1, with TRBD1 as a possible D gene (5 bases). V was shortened by 3 bases and J by 3 bases, with 12 bases between the two germline ends. The CDR3 has 14 residues. Germline loops: CDR1 SGDLS, CDR2 YYNGEE. The CDR3 loop reads CASSEQRGYTEAFF. In DNA form, the CDR3 reads TGTGCCAGCAGCGAGCAAAGGGGTTACACTGAAGCTTTCTTT.

The V gene is TRBV4-2, the J gene TRBJ1-1; 11 positions match TRBD1. V shed 2 bases and J 4 bases; nucleotides not matched to a gene: 9. This CDR3 has 17 residues. Germline V gives CDR1 LGHNA, CDR2 YNFKEQ. Here the CDR3 DNA reads TGTGCCAGCAGCCAAACTCTGTTCGGGACAGGGGGCACTGAAGCTTTCTTT. It specifies CASSQTLFGTGGTEAFF.

The V call is TRBV12-3 or TRBV12-4, the J call TRBJ1-3; D ambiguous. Trimming shortened V by 5 bases and J by 2 bases, and 4 bases separated the two germline ends. The CDR3 runs to 12 residues. The CDR3, as DNA: TGTGCCAGCAGTGACACTGGAAACACCATATATTTT. It specifies CASSDTGNTIYF.

This rearrangement joins TRBV5-1 to TRBJ2-1, with TRBD2 identical over 12 bases. This CDR3 spans 15 amino acids. V lost 1 base, J lost 8 bases, and 4 bases stayed unmatched. Germline CDR1 SGHRS, CDR2 YFSETQ. The CDR3 DNA is TGCGCCAGCAGCTTGCGACTAGCGGGAGCAGATGAGCAGTTCTTC. Encoded protein: CASSLRLAGADEQFF.

The chain carries TRBV5-4 and TRBJ2-7; 7 nucleotides line up with TRBD1. The germline V gene has CDR1 SGHNT and CDR2 YYREEE (reference sequence). J was trimmed by 0 bases and V by 3 bases; bases with no gene match: 9. This CDR3 spans 16 amino acids. In nucleotides, the CDR3 is TGTGCCAGCAGCTCCGAACAGGGGTCCTACTCCTACGAGCAGTACTTC. Translated: CASSSEQGSYSYEQYF.

The chain has TRBV28 and TRBJ2-1, with D perhaps matching TRBD1 (6 bases). This CDR3 is built from 13 residues. Germline loops: CDR1 MDHEN, CDR2 SYDVKM. V was shortened by 8 bases and J by 0 bases, with 8 bases between the two germline ends. The DNA for the CDR3 is TGTGCCAGCCAAGGGGGCTCCTACAATGAGCAGTTCTTC. As protein: CASQGGSYNEQFF.

The CDR3, as DNA: TGCGCCAGCAGCTTGACAGGGGGCGCCAAAAACATTCAGTACTTC. Translating gives CASSLTGGAKNIQYF. The V and J genes are TRBV5-1 and TRBJ2-4; TRBD1 matches at 9 bases. V gave up 1 base and J gave up 1 base; unmatched junction bases: 0. CDR3 length: 15 amino acids. Germline assignment: CDR1 SGHRS and CDR2 YFSETQ.

V and J are TRBV19 and TRBJ2-3; possibly TRBD1 for D (6 bases). Germline V gene data show CDR1 as LNHDA and CDR2 as SQIVND (reference sequence). Trimming pared 4 bases from V and 4 bases from J, leaving 9 bases between. This CDR3 has 13 amino acids. The DNA for the CDR3 is TGTGCCAGTAGTAAGGGACACGCAGATACGCAGTATTTT. Its translation is CASSKGHADTQYF.

The V and J genes are TRBV20-1 and TRBJ2-7, with TRBD2 identical over 8 bases. Germline V gene data show CDR1 as DFQATT and CDR2 as SNEGSKA (reference sequence). V was clipped by 3 bases and J by 4 bases; unmatched bases: 5. The CDR3 spans 13 residues. In nucleotides, the CDR3 is TGCAGTGCTAGTAGCGGGACACTATACGAGCAGTACTTC. Translation gives CSASSGTLYEQYF.

J is TRBJ1-5 and V is TRBV25-1; D possibly corresponds to TRBD1 (5 bases). Trimming removed 1 base at V and 3 bases at J, with 10 bases between. This CDR3 region has 15 residues. CDR1 is MGHDK and CDR2 is SYGVNS in the germline V gene. This CDR3 reads CASSESGGSNQPQHF. CDR3 DNA sequence: TGTGCCAGCAGTGAATCCGGGGGTTCCAATCAGCCCCAGCATTTT.

V and J are TRBV15 and TRBJ2-7, with D possibly being TRBD1 (6 bases). The V end lost 4 bases, the J end lost 0 bases, and 13 bases lay between the germline ends. Germline-derived CDR1 and CDR2 are LNHNV and YYDKDF (reference sequence). The CDR3 is 15 residues long. As DNA, the CDR3 is TGTGCCACCAGCACCCGACAGGAGAGCTCCTACGAGCAGTACTTC. It is translated as CATSTRQESSYEQYF. Combining the CDR3 with reference TRBV15 and TRBJ2-7 gives the whole variable domain DAMVIQNPRYQVTQFGKPVTLSCSQTLNHNVMYWYQQKSSQAPKLLFHYYDKDFNNEADTPDNFQSRRPNTSFCFLDIRSPGLGDTAMYLCATSTRQESSYEQYFGPGTRLTVT.

This chain links TRBV18 with TRBJ1-1; D unclear. This CDR3 has 14 amino acids. V dropped 3 bases and J dropped 8 bases, with 16 bases sitting between them. Germline V CDR1 and CDR2: KGHSH, LQKENI. CDR3 in amino acids: CASSPRLVSEEAFF. CDR3 coding DNA: TGTGCCAGCTCACCTCGACTTGTTAGCGAGGAAGCTTTCTTT.